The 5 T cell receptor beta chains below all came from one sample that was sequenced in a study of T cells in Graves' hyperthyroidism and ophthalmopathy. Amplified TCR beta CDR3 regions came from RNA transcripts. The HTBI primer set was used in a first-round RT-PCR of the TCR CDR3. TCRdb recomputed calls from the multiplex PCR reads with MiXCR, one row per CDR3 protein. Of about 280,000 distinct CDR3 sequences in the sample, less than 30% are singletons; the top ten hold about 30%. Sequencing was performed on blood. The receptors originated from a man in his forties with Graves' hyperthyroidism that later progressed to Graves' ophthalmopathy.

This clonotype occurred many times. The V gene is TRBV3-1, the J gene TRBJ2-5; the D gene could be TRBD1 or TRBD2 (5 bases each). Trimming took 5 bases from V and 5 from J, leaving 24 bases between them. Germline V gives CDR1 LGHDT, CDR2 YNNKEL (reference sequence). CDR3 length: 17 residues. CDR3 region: CASSIGAVHKEAETQYF. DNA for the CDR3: TGTGCCAGCAGCATCGGGGCGGTTCACAAGGAAGCGGAGACCCAGTACTTC.

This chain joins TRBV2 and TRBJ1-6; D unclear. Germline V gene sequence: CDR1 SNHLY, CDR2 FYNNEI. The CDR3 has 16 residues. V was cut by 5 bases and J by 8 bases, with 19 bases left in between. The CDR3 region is CASSLAVSPGYSPLHF. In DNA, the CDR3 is TGTGCCAGCAGTTTAGCGGTTTCACCAGGATATTCACCCCTCCACTTT.

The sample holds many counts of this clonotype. CDR3 region: CASSLLGGRGNTEAFF. CDR3 bases: TGTGCCAGCAGTTTATTAGGGGGTCGGGGTAACACTGAAGCTTTCTTT. The genes are TRBV12-3 or TRBV12-4 and TRBJ1-1, with D possibly TRBD1 on 6 matching bases. The CDR3 length is 16 residues. Trimming cost V 2 bases and J 2 bases, with 15 bases left between them.

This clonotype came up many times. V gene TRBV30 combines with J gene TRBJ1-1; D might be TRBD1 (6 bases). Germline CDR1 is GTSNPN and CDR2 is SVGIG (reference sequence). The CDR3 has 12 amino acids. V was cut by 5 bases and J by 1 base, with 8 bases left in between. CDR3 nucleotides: TGTGCCTGGGACAGGAAGAACACTGAAGCTTTCTTT. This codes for CAWDRKNTEAFF.

The CDR3: CASSSWGAGETQYF. CDR3 sequence (DNA): TGTGCCAGCAGTTCCTGGGGGGCTGGTGAGACCCAGTACTTC. The chain couples TRBV6-5 to TRBJ2-5; D may match TRBD1 or TRBD2 (6 bases each). The V end was cut by 4 bases, the J end by 5 bases, with 14 bases between. CDR1 is MNHEY and CDR2 is SVGAGI in the germline V gene. This CDR3 contains 14 residues.